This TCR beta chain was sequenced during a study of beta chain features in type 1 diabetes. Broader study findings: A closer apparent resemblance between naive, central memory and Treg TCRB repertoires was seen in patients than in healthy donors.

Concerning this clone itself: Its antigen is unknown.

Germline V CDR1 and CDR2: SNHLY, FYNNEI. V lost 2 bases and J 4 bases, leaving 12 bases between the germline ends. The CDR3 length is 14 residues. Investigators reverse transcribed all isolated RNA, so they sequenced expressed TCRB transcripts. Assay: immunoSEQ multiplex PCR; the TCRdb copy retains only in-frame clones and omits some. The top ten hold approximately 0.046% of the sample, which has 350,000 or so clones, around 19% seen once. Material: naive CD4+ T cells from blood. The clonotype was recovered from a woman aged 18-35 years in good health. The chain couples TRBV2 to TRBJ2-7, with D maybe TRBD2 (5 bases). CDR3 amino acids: CASSERTGKYEQYF. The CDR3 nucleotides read TGTGCCAGCAGTGAACGTACGGGGAAATACGAGCAGTACTTC.